This TCR beta chain is from a study of a mutant IDH1 vaccine in newly diagnosed glioma. Study background: Males made up 62.5% and females about 40% of treated patients, whose mean age was approximately 43 years. V12 corresponded to week 35 and V13 to week 47.

Time point described: week 47, end of study. Vaccination used 300 ug of mutant IDH1 20-mer peptide per dose, with topical imiquimod. As regards this clone: Antigen unknown.

V lost 3 bases and J lost 0; bases outside the gene matches: 5. This CDR3 comprises 17 residues. Germline loops: CDR1 KGHSH, CDR2 LQKENI. TCRdb keeps only in-frame clones here, not all; method: immunoSEQ multiplex PCR. This sample carries more than 30,000 clones, roughly 80% of them seen once, and the ten largest clones take roughly 30%. Study outcomes and limitations: Pseudoprogression appeared independent of alterations in top peripheral clonotypes. Vaccine-induced immune responses occurred in roughly 95% of patients.

The input for sequencing was PBMCs, taken from a glioma patient whose treatment included an IDH1 peptide vaccine. The TCR originated in a man in his thirties or forties with glioma. The rearrangement uses TRBV18 and TRBJ2-2; 9 bases map to TRBD1. The CDR3 region is CASSPLGQGTNTGELFF. Written as DNA, the CDR3 is TGTGCCAGCTCACCCCTCGGACAGGGGACGAACACCGGGGAGCTGTTTTTT.